This TCR beta chain was captured in a study of blood T cell repertoires in COVID-19. The CDR3 runs 15 residues. The V and J ends lost 3 bases and 0 bases respectively, with 11 bases between them. Germline CDR1 and CDR2: SGHAT and FQDESV (reference sequence). Generated by immunoSEQ multiplex PCR, the TCRdb table keeps only in-frame clones and is missing some. The sample records 130,000 to 150,000 clones, approximately 89% being singletons. This chain connects TRBV11-1 to TRBJ1-1; possibly TRBD1 for D (5 bases). This receptor was obtained from a woman aged 50 to 65 with acute or convalescent COVID-19. What was sequenced was peripheral blood. The DNA of the CDR3 is TGTGCCAGCAGCTTCCCAGGGCCGGTGAACACTGAAGCTTTCTTT. This sequence encodes CASSFPGPVNTEAFF.